This TCR beta chain was recovered during a study of PD-L1 blockade in urothelial cancer. Study-wide background: Males with bladder-origin urothelial cancer made up twenty-five of 29 patients. Counts from blood samples showed a median of 141,255 T cells.

Each PCR reaction had synthetic TCR analog templates spiked into it. Only in-frame clones appear in the TCRdb table, and some are missing; sequencing was by immunoSEQ multiplex PCR. This sample yields tens of thousands of clones, of which 80% to 85% are seen a single time; 9.2% belongs to the top ten. Indicated time point: pretreatment peripheral blood. Study outcomes and limitations: Tumor-linked clones in blood grew more by 3 weeks in durable-benefit patients.

This clone was observed a single time. No antigen is known for it. V trimming: 1 base; J trimming: 1 base; junction bases outside the gene matches: 5. Germline V CDR1 and CDR2: GTSNPN, SVGIG (reference sequence). The CDR3 spans 15 residues. Source: PBMCs, taken around atezolizumab (anti-PD-L1) treatment. This receptor was taken from a woman aged 70-85 years with urothelial cancer. J is TRBJ1-2 and V is TRBV30; 8 bases map to TRBD1. The CDR3 reads CAWSANDRGNYGYTF. As DNA, the CDR3 is TGTGCCTGGAGTGCCAACGACAGGGGTAACTATGGCTACACCTTC.